A selection of T cell receptor beta chains follows, all from one sample in a study of shared clonotypes between healthy human individuals. The data were produced by immunoSEQ multiplex PCR, yet TCRdb's version contains in-frame clones alone and is incomplete. The data show some 2,500,000 clones, with 93% seen just once and approximately 0.35% held by the top ten. Specimen: naive CD4+ T cells from PBMCs. The receptor set was obtained from a man aged 18 to 30 in good health. Some clones in this sample may be carry-over from other donors' samples. CDR3s include the opening cysteine and the closing phenylalanine or tryptophan. D genes are given only for firm matches. Rows give clone size only sometimes, using once, few, many, or a class for an expanded clone.

D | J | size | V | DNA | CDR3
- | TRBJ2-7 | - | TRBV11-1 | TGTGCCAGCAGCTATAGAGTCCGGGGCGAGCAGTACTTC | CASSYRVRGEQYF
- | TRBJ1-2 | - | TRBV18 | TGTGCCAGCTCACCCGTGACGGGGGTGGGAGGCTACACCTTC | CASSPVTGVGGYTF
TRBD1 | TRBJ1-3 | - | TRBV13 | TGTGCCAGCAGCCGCCTCCTAAACAGGGGGGCTGGAAACACCATATATTTT | CASSRLLNRGAGNTIYF
TRBD2 | TRBJ2-7 | - | TRBV5-1 | TGCGCCAGCAGCTTAAGACTAGCGGGAGGGTTCCACGAGCAGTACTTC | CASSLRLAGGFHEQYF
- | TRBJ2-2 | - | TRBV7-9 | TGTGCCAGCAGCCCCCCCGGGTGGACAGCGAACACCGGGGAGCTGTTTTTT | CASSPPGWTANTGELFF
- | TRBJ2-3 | - | TRBV2 | TGTGCCAGCAGACTAGAGGTTACGCAGTATTTT | CASRLEVTQYF
TRBD1 | TRBJ2-5 | - | TRBV18 | TGTGCCAGCTCACCCCAGGGGGCGCTTACAGAGACCCAGTACTTC | CASSPQGALTETQYF
TRBD2 | TRBJ2-5 | - | TRBV28 | TGTGCCAGCACAGGACTAGCGGGCTCCCGCCCCCAGGAGACCCAGTACTTC | CASTGLAGSRPQETQYF
- | TRBJ1-1 | few | TRBV10-3 | TGTGCCATCAGGAGGGAGAGTCGGGTCACTGAAGCTTTCTTT | CAIRRESRVTEAFF
- | TRBJ2-7 | - | TRBV6-6 | TGTGCCAGCAGTCGATCTAGGGGCGGAGCTTCCTACGAGCAGTACTTC | CASSRSRGGASYEQYF
- | TRBJ2-7 | - | TRBV7-2 | TGTGCCAGCAGCTTAGTTCCTAGCGTCTACGAGCAGTACTTC | CASSLVPSVYEQYF
- | TRBJ1-1 | - | TRBV5-8 | TGTGCCAGCAGCTTGGTTCCAGGGGTCGACACTGAAGCTTTCTTT | CASSLVPGVDTEAFF
TRBD2 | TRBJ2-7 | - | TRBV6-1 | TGTGCCAGCCAATCACGACTAGCGGTTACCTACGAGCAGTACTTC | CASQSRLAVTYEQYF
TRBD2 | TRBJ2-3 | - | TRBV19 | TGTGCCAGTAGGCCACGACTAGCGGGAGAAGGGGATACGCAGTATTTT | CASRPRLAGEGDTQYF
- | TRBJ2-7 | - | TRBV11-2 | TGTGCCAGCAGCTTAGTGATGTCAAGGGGAGAGCAGTACTTC | CASSLVMSRGEQYF
- | TRBJ2-6 | - | TRBV5-1 | TGCGCCAGCAGCTTCGGAGGCTCTGGGGCCAGCGTCCTGACTTTC | CASSFGGSGASVLTF
- | TRBJ1-2 | - | TRBV18 | TGTGCCAGCTCACCCCCGTTTTTGACAGCGGAGTTTAACTATGGCTACACCTTC | CASSPPFLTAEFNYGYTF
TRBD2 | TRBJ2-1 | - | TRBV5-1 | TGCGCCAGCAGCTTGGGGACTAGCGGGAGTACGAATGAGCAGTTCTTC | CASSLGTSGSTNEQFF
- | TRBJ2-7 | once | TRBV6-4 | TGTGCCAGCAGTGACTCGATCCTCCCGTACCGGAAGAATTACGAGCAGTACTTC | CASSDSILPYRKNYEQYF
- | TRBJ2-3 | - | TRBV2 | TGTGCCAGCAGGGGGGAGGCGGCTAGCACAGATACGCAGTATTTT | CASRGEAASTDTQYF
- | TRBJ2-1 | - | TRBV30 | TGTGCCTGGAACCCAGGTAGCGAGAATAGCGGGTTCTTC | CAWNPGSENSGFF
- | TRBJ2-1 | - | TRBV7-8 | TGTGCCAGCAGCTTAGCGGGCCAGGCTTACAATGAGCAGTTCTTC | CASSLAGQAYNEQFF
TRBD2 | TRBJ2-3 | once | TRBV10-3 | TGTGCCATCAGTCGAGGGCTAGCGGGAGGACGGGGCACAGATACGCAGTATTTT | CAISRGLAGGRGTDTQYF
- | TRBJ2-1 | - | TRBV7-3 | TGTGCCAGCAGCGCGATGGATGAGCAGTTCTTC | CASSAMDEQFF
- | TRBJ2-5 | - | TRBV5-1 | TGCGCCAGCAGCTTGGTCACGGTAGAGACCCAGTACTTC | CASSLVTVETQYF
- | TRBJ2-3 | - | TRBV4-1 | TGCGCCAGCAGCCAATTTCTAACTAACACAGATACGCAGTATTTT | CASSQFLTNTDTQYF
TRBD1 | TRBJ2-7 | - | TRBV27 | TGTGCCAGCAGTTTAGGGACAGGGTTCTACGAGCAGTACTTC | CASSLGTGFYEQYF
- | TRBJ2-7 | - | TRBV15 | TGTGCCACCCATAAAAGGGGGTTCAACGAGCAGTACTTC | CATHKRGFNEQYF
TRBD1 | TRBJ1-4 | - | TRBV4-3 | TGCGCCAGCAGCCAAGTTCGGCAGGGGGAAAATGAAAAACTGTTTTTT | CASSQVRQGENEKLFF
- | TRBJ1-5 | - | TRBV6-5 | TGTGCCAGCAGTTACTCGTTCTCAAAGGGCCAGCCCCAGCATTTT | CASSYSFSKGQPQHF
- | TRBJ1-2 | - | TRBV19 | TGTGCCAGTAGTATTTGGATAACGGGAAGGGACACTAACTATGGCTACACCTTC | CASSIWITGRDTNYGYTF
TRBD2 | TRBJ2-3 | - | TRBV25-1 | TGTGCCAGCAGTTCGGGACTAGCGGGAGCTGTCGATACGCAGTATTTT | CASSSGLAGAVDTQYF
- | TRBJ1-1 | - | TRBV28 | TGTGCCAGCAGTTTAGGGGGCGCGAGCACTGAAGCTTTCTTT | CASSLGGASTEAFF
- | TRBJ2-1 | - | TRBV11-2 | TGTGCCAGCAGCTTAGTCGTCCCATCGGGGTGGTGGGGGAATGAGCAGTTCTTC | CASSLVVPSGWWGNEQFF
- | TRBJ1-2 | - | TRBV27 | TGTGCCAGCAGTTTATCTCCCTTCCGGAACTATGGCTACACCTTC | CASSLSPFRNYGYTF
TRBD1 | TRBJ2-3 | - | TRBV7-9 | TGTGCCAGCAGCTTAGTAGACAGGGGGCGCACATATTTT | CASSLVDRGRTYF
- | TRBJ2-1 | - | TRBV5-1 | TGCGCCAGCAGCCGACTAGACAATGAGCAGTTCTTC | CASSRLDNEQFF
TRBD1 | TRBJ2-7 | - | TRBV29-1 | TGCAGCGTGGGGGACAGTACCTACGAGCAGTACTTC | CSVGDSTYEQYF
TRBD2 | TRBJ2-2 | - | TRBV28 | TGTGCCAGCAGCCTAAGCTCGGGACTAGCGGGAGGGCGAGGGACCGGGGAGCTGTTTTTT | CASSLSSGLAGGRGTGELFF
- | TRBJ1-2 | - | TRBV7-3 | TGTGCCAGCAGCTCCGGACGGGTAAGGGACTACACCTTC | CASSSGRVRDYTF
TRBD1 | TRBJ1-6 | - | TRBV30 | TGTGCCTCCAGGACAGGGCAAAATTCACCCCTCCACTTT | CASRTGQNSPLHF